The TCR beta chain under discussion was sequenced for a study of Graves' ophthalmopathy and Graves' hyperthyroidism. Amplified TCR beta CDR3 regions were obtained using RNA transcripts as template. After a first-round RT-PCR with HTBI primers, a second-round multiplex PCR was run. TCRdb re-derived calls from the multiplex PCR reads in MiXCR, one entry per CDR3 protein. The sample yields about 400,000 distinct CDR3 sequences, about 18% seen once. Germline V gives CDR1 LNHDA, CDR2 SQIVND (reference sequence). Trimming cost V 5 bases and J 7 bases, with 17 bases left between them. This CDR3 has 15 residues. Study-level findings and limits: With 70.59% sensitivity and roughly 72% specificity, the model predicted ophthalmopathy progression. Clonotypes were expanded in thyroid at above 0.001 frequency, and most also appeared in blood. A model of 13 signatures distinguished ophthalmopathy from stable hyperthyroidism at around 90% sensitivity and nearly 83% specificity.

This clonotype showed up many times. The target antigen is unknown. The V call is TRBV19, the J call TRBJ2-2; D unclear. This clonotype was sampled from a woman under 30 with Graves' ophthalmopathy. The sequenced sample was peripheral blood. The CDR3 loop reads CASSYLVGHHGELFF. In DNA, the CDR3 is TGTGCCAGTAGTTATCTTGTGGGTCACCACGGGGAGCTGTTTTTT.